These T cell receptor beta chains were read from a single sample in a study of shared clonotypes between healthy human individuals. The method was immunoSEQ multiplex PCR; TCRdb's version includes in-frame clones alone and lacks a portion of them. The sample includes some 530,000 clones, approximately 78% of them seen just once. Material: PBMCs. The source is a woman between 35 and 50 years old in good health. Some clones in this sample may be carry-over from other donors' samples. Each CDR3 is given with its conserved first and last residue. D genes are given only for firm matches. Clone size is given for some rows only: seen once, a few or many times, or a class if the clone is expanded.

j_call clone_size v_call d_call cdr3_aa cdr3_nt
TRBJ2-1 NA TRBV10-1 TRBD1 CASQQGAYNEQFF TGCGCCAGTCAACAGGGGGCGTACAATGAGCAGTTCTTC
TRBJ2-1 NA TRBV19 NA CASSINSEGYNEQFF TGTGCCAGTAGTATAAATAGCGAGGGCTACAATGAGCAGTTCTTC
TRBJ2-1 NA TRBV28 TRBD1 CATGTGGNNEQFF TGTGCCACCGGGACAGGGGGCAACAATGAGCAGTTCTTC
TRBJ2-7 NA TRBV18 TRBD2 CASSPRIAGAHEQYF TGTGCCAGCTCACCACGAATAGCGGGAGCGCACGAGCAGTACTTC
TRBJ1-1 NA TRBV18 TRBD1 CASSPRATGGRTEAFF TGTGCCAGCTCACCACGGGCCACAGGGGGGAGAACTGAAGCTTTCTTT
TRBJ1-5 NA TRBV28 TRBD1 CASRSGTDQPQHF TGTGCCAGCAGGTCCGGGACAGATCAGCCCCAGCATTTT
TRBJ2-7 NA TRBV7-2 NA CASSLGPSGYEQYF TGTGCCAGCAGCTTAGGTCCCAGCGGGTACGAGCAGTACTTC
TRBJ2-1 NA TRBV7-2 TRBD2 CASSRAGTSGSKEQFF TGTGCCAGCAGCCGAGCCGGGACTAGCGGGAGCAAAGAGCAGTTCTTC
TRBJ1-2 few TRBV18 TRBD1 CASSPDRGPYGYTF TGTGCCAGCTCCCCAGACAGGGGGCCTTATGGCTACACCTTC
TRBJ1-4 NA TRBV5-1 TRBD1 CASSLPTGATNEKLFF TGCGCCAGCAGCTTGCCTACAGGGGCAACTAATGAAAAACTGTTTTTT
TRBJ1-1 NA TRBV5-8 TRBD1 CASSFGQGEAFF TGTGCCAGCAGCTTTGGACAGGGAGAAGCTTTCTTT
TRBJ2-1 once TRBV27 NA CASSLGDEQFF TGTGCCAGCAGCCTGGGGGATGAGCAGTTCTTC
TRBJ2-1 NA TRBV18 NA CASSPGQDELGEQFF TGTGCCAGCTCACCGGGGCAGGATGAGTTAGGTGAGCAGTTCTTC
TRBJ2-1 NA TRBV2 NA CASSEARDEQFF TGTGCCAGCAGTGAAGCCAGGGATGAGCAGTTCTTC
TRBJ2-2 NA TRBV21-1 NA CASSKDRGTGNTGELFF TGTGCCAGCAGCAAAGATAGAGGGACAGGGAACACCGGGGAGCTGTTTTTT
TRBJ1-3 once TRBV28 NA CASSFILRRRSGNTIYF TGTGCCAGCAGTTTCATCCTTAGACGCCGCTCTGGAAACACCATATATTTT
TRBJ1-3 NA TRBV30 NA CAWRNENTIYF TGTGCCTGGAGAAATGAAAACACCATATATTTT
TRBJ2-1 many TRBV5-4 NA CASSPGSLNEQFF TGTGCCAGCAGCCCAGGGAGTCTGAATGAGCAGTTCTTC
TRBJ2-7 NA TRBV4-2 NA CASSQEAAREQYF TGTGCCAGCAGCCAAGAAGCTGCTAGGGAGCAGTACTTC
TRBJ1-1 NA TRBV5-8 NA CASSLVGGMNTEAFF TGTGCCAGCAGCTTGGTGGGGGGAATGAACACTGAAGCTTTCTTT
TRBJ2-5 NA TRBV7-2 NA CASSLGAGLEETQYF TGTGCCAGCAGCTTAGGGGCAGGCCTTGAGGAGACCCAGTACTTC
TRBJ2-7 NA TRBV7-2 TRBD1 CASSLGPGTAYEQYF TGTGCCAGCAGCTTAGGCCCAGGGACAGCCTACGAGCAGTACTTC
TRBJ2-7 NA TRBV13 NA CASSPRWRGSEQYF TGTGCCAGCAGCCCTAGGTGGAGGGGAAGCGAGCAGTACTTC
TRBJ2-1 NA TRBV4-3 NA CASSRAIYNEQFF TGCGCCAGCAGCCGGGCCATATACAATGAGCAGTTCTTC
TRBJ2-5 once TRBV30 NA CAFTPVGETQYF TGTGCCTTCACTCCTGTGGGAGAGACCCAGTACTTC
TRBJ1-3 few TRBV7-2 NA CASSLDRAGNTIYF TGTGCCAGCAGCTTAGACAGGGCTGGAAACACCATATATTTT
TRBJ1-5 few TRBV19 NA CASSNLNQPQHF TGTGCCAGTAGTAATCTTAATCAGCCCCAGCATTTT
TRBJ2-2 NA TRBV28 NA CATEGFTGELFF TGTGCCACCGAGGGTTTCACCGGGGAGCTGTTTTTT
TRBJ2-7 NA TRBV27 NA CASPEGRRPPYEQYF TGTGCCAGTCCAGAGGGCAGGCGCCCCCCCTACGAGCAGTACTTC
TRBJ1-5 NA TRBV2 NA CASSEIGQSGQPQHF TGTGCCAGCAGTGAAATTGGGCAGTCTGGTCAGCCCCAGCATTTT
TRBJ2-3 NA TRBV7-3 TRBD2 CASSWGLAGSTDTQYF TGTGCCAGCAGCTGGGGACTAGCGGGAAGCACAGATACGCAGTATTTT
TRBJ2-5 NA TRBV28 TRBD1 CASTSLGQGVRETQYF TGTGCCAGCACCTCCCTGGGACAGGGGGTTCGGGAGACCCAGTACTTC
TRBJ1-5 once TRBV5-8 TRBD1 CASATGGVQPQHF TGTGCCAGCGCTACAGGGGGAGTTCAGCCCCAGCATTTT
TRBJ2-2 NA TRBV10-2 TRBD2 CASLMRELGTGELFF TGCGCCAGCCTGATGCGGGAGCTAGGTACCGGGGAGCTGTTTTTT
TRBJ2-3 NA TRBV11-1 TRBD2 CASSSSGRAGADTQYF TGTGCCAGCAGCTCTAGCGGGAGGGCCGGCGCAGATACGCAGTATTTT
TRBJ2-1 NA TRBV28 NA CASSLGGTLSSEQFF TGTGCCAGCAGTTTAGGCGGGACCCTGAGTAGTGAGCAGTTCTTC
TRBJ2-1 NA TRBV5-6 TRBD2 CASGGTSGSSLVEPNEQFF TGTGCCAGCGGCGGGACTAGCGGGAGTTCTTTGGTTGAACCCAATGAGCAGTTCTTC
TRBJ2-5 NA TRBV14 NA CASSQDLGVWETQYF TGTGCCAGCAGCCAAGATCTAGGCGTCTGGGAGACCCAGTACTTC
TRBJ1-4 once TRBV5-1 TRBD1 CASSLGSGQSNEKLFF TGCGCCAGCAGCTTGGGCTCGGGACAGTCTAATGAAAAACTGTTTTTT
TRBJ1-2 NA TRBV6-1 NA CASREGHQRVYGYTF TGTGCCAGCAGAGAGGGCCACCAGCGGGTCTATGGCTACACCTTC
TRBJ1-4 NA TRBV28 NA CASSGITEREKLFF TGTGCCAGCAGCGGGATCACTGAAAGGGAAAAACTGTTTTTT
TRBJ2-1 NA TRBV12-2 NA CASRSGEGTGFSGEQFF TGTGCAAGTCGCTCAGGGGAGGGGACAGGGTTCTCAGGGGAGCAGTTCTTC
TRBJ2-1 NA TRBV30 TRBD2 CAWSPPLGLANNEQFF TGTGCCTGGAGTCCCCCACTGGGACTAGCTAACAATGAGCAGTTCTTC
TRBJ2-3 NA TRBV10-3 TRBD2 CASTSSGSGADTQYF TGTGCCAGCACCTCAAGCGGGAGTGGTGCAGATACGCAGTATTTT
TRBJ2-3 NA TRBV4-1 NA CASSQVETVTDTQYF TGCGCCAGCAGCCAAGTAGAGACAGTCACAGATACGCAGTATTTT
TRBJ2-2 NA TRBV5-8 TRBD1 CASSFPSGQAYTGELFF TGTGCCAGCAGCTTCCCATCGGGACAGGCTTACACCGGGGAGCTGTTTTTT
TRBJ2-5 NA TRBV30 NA CAWSVFLGDNQETQYF TGTGCCTGGAGTGTATTTTTGGGGGATAATCAAGAGACCCAGTACTTC